What follows is one T cell receptor (beta chain) and its context. Its target is not known. Trimming cost V 3 bases and J 8 bases, with 17 bases left between them. The CDR3 is 14 amino acids. The V gene's germline CDR1 is SGHDT and CDR2 YYEEEE. Clones were sequenced by immunoSEQ multiplex PCR, and TCRdb holds only the in-frame ones, with some missing. The sample carries about 100,000 clones, 70% to 85% recorded once. The data stem from a study of PD-1 blockade in mismatch repair-deficient tumors. Study in general: All were previously treated, progressing patients with 11 to 13 mismatch repair-deficient cancer types.

Findings and limits, study-wide: After pembrolizumab, tumor-resident clones rose rapidly, then generally contracted before radiologic responses.

Material: peripheral blood, obtained roughly eight months after starting pembrolizumab. This chain uses TRBV5-6 with TRBJ1-2; perhaps TRBD1 as D (5 bases). This clonotype was sampled from an adult with mismatch repair-deficient cancer. The DNA for the CDR3 is TGTGCCAGCAGCTCGACCCAGAGAGGGACGGGCTACACCTTC. It translates to CASSSTQRGTGYTF.